This T cell receptor (beta chain) was identified in a study of blood T cell repertoires in COVID-19. Study summary: Both acute and convalescent COVID-19 samples were obtained from the United States, Italy and Spain. PBMCs, B-cell-depleted T cells, or T cells provided the cDNA or gDNA that made up the material.

Clones were read by immunoSEQ multiplex PCR, and TCRdb kept only the in-frame ones, dropping some. Counted here are some 180,000 clones, 70% to 90% occurring once; the ten biggest clones make up roughly 21%. Germline lookup yields CDR1 SQVTM and CDR2 ANQGSEA. This CDR3 region has 13 residues. V was clipped by 6 bases and J by 3 bases; unmatched bases: 2. The sequence was collected from a man between 60 and 75 years old with active or convalescent COVID-19. This chain uses TRBV29-1 with TRBJ1-5, with TRBD1 identical over 10 bases. The specimen was peripheral blood. CDR3 coding DNA: TGCAGCGTCGGGACAGGGGACAATCAGCCCCAGCATTTT. Protein: CSVGTGDNQPQHF.